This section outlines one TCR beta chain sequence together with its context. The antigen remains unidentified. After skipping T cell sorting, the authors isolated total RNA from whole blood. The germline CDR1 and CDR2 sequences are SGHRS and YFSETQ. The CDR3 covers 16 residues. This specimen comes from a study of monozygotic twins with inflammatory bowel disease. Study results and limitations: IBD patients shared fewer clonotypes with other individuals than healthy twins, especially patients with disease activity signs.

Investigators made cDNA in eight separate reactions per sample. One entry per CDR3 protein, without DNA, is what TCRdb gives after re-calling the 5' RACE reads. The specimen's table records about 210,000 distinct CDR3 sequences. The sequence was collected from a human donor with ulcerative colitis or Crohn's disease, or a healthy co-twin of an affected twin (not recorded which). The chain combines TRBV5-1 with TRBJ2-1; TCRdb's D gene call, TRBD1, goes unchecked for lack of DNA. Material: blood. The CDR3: CASSYKSGPIHNEQFF.